This passage covers 5 T cell receptor beta chains from one sample sequenced in a study of shared clonotypes between healthy human individuals (dated by TCRdb to 2020 to 2022). Receptor amplification or capture employed the immunoSEQ multiplex PCR assay. TCRdb re-hosts the immuneACCESS table, in-frame sequences only. Its copies lack some clones; in the studies checked, an unresolved V gene accounts for under half of them, and the cause for the rest is not known. The sample has about 2.1 million clones on record, 93% of them singletons. Around 1.7% of the sample rests with the top ten. CD8 naive samples were obtained by positive selection for CCR7 among CD45RO-negative cells, yielding a CD45RA+CCR7+ population from which TemRA cells were excluded. What was sequenced was naive CD8+ T cells from PBMCs. The cell subset or site tag for this specimen amounts to: CD45RA+CCR7+. The receptors originated from a man between 18 and 35 years old in good health. Some clones in this sample may be carry-over from other donors' samples.

This clone has just a few counts. In DNA form, the CDR3 reads TGCGCCAGCAGCCAAGTCGAGACAGGGGACTACGAGCAGTACTTC. Its translation: CASSQVETGDYEQYF. This chain uses TRBV4-1 with TRBJ2-7, with 8 bases lining up with TRBD1. Germline V gene sequence: CDR1 MGHRA, CDR2 YSYEKL. This CDR3 is built from 15 residues. The ends lost 1 base at V and 3 bases at J; junction bases unmatched: 5.

This rearrangement joins TRBV7-8 to TRBJ2-1; D not certain. Germline assignment: CDR1 SGHVS and CDR2 FQNEAQ. Trimming removed 5 bases at V and 7 bases at J, with 9 bases between. The CDR3 is 12 amino acids. CDR3 in DNA: TGTGCCAGCAGCACCGGGTTGAATGAGCAGTTCTTC. It translates to CASSTGLNEQFF.

This rearrangement joins TRBV9 to TRBJ2-1; tentatively, D is TRBD1 or TRBD2 (5 bases each). Trimming pared 2 bases from V and 10 bases from J, leaving 19 bases between. CDR1 is SGDLS, CDR2 YYNGEE, per germline. The CDR3 extends over 15 amino acids. CDR3 nucleotides: TGTGCCAGCAGCGTTGACTCGAGGGGCCTAAGGGAGCAGTTCTTC. It codes for CASSVDSRGLREQFF.

This clone appeared a single time. The sample carries other DNA sequences with the same CDR3. CDR3 sequence reads: CASSQELGSSYEQYF. CDR3 coding DNA: TGTGCCAGCAGCCAAGAATTAGGGAGCTCCTACGAGCAGTACTTC. J is TRBJ2-7 and V is TRBV14, with D perhaps matching TRBD2 (5 bases). V was shortened by 0 bases and J by 0 bases, with 9 bases between the two germline ends. CDR1 and CDR2 (germline): SGHDN, FVKESK. The CDR3 has 15 residues.

The chain recombines TRBV6-1 with TRBJ1-6; D unresolved. Between the trimmed V and J ends, which lost 5 bases and 7 bases, there was a span of 12 bases. The CDR3 is 14 residues long. Per the germline V gene, CDR1 is MNHNS and CDR2 is SASEGT. The CDR3, as DNA: TGTGCCAGCAGTATTGCTTACAGCAATTCACCCCTCCACTTT. Protein product: CASSIAYSNSPLHF.